Below, 32 T cell receptor beta chains from the same sample are listed, as sequenced in a study of blood T cell repertoires in COVID-19 (dated by TCRdb to the early 2020s). The method was the immunoSEQ multiplex PCR assay. TCRdb took this table from immuneACCESS and kept in-frame rearrangements with V and J called. Such tables lack part of the clones; where checked against another copy, unresolved V genes explain under half of the gap, and the rest is unexplained. This sample gives about 200,000 clones in total; roughly 90% of them show up just once. The top ten clones comprise roughly 6% of the sample. Source material: peripheral blood. These receptors all come from a man between 60 and 70 years old who had recovered from COVID-19.

The rearrangement uses TRBV28 and TRBJ2-7, with D uncertain. The V end was cut by 8 bases, the J end by 0 bases, with 8 bases between. Germline V gene lookup returns CDR1 MDHEN and CDR2 SYDVKM. The CDR3 length is 12 residues. The CDR3 coding sequence is TGTGCCAGCTACGAGGTCTCCTACGAGCAGTACTTC. Translated, it gives CASYEVSYEQYF.

This sequence joins TRBV9 and TRBJ1-1; 7 positions agree with TRBD1. This CDR3 region has 14 residues. The V gene's germline CDR1 is SGDLS and CDR2 YYNGEE. The ends lost 2 bases at V and 1 base at J; junction bases unmatched: 2. The CDR3 sequence: CASSVRDRNTEAFF. CDR3 in DNA: TGTGCCAGCAGCGTCCGGGACAGGAACACTGAAGCTTTCTTT. Using reference TRBV9 and TRBJ1-1 for the parts outside the CDR3, the full variable domain is DSGVTQTPKHLITATGQRVTLRCSPRSGDLSVYWYQQSLDQGLQFLIQYYNGEERAKGNILERFSAQQFPDLHSELNLSSLELGDSALYFCASSVRDRNTEAFFGQGTRLTVV.

The rearrangement joins TRBV6-8 to TRBJ1-1, with 7 bases matching TRBD1. CDR1 is MNHGY and CDR2 is SAAAGT in the germline V gene. This CDR3 is built from 18 residues. V was pared by 7 bases and J by 4 bases, with 21 bases of the junction left unmatched. The CDR3 DNA sequence: TGTGCCAGCAAGAAAACCCTAGGGGCGAACAGGGGCGGCACTGAAGCTTTCTTT. Translation gives CASKKTLGANRGGTEAFF.

This chain uses TRBV18 with TRBJ2-3; D call uncertain. V lost 1 base and J lost 4, with 9 bases in between. CDR1 and CDR2 from the germline V gene are KGHSH and LQKENI. The CDR3 is 14 amino acids. The CDR3 protein is CASSPLQVPDTQYF. Written as DNA, the CDR3 is TGTGCCAGCTCACCACTTCAGGTTCCAGATACGCAGTATTTT. Using reference TRBV18 and TRBJ2-3 for the parts outside the CDR3, the full variable domain is NAGVMQNPRHLVRRRGQEARLRCSPMKGHSHVYWYRQLPEEGLKFMVYLQKENIIDESGMPKERFSAEFPKEGPSILRIQQVVRGDSAAYFCASSPLQVPDTQYFGPGTRLTVL.

V is TRBV7-3 and J is TRBJ2-7, with D possibly TRBD1 on 6 matching bases. The length of the CDR3 is 14 residues. V was trimmed by 3 bases and J by 2 bases, leaving 11 bases between them. Germline loops: CDR1 SGHTA, CDR2 FQGTGA. The CDR3 spells CASSLFTGPYEQYF. The CDR3 DNA follows: TGTGCCAGCAGCTTGTTCACAGGGCCCTACGAGCAGTACTTC.

The rearrangement links TRBV5-1 to TRBJ1-1, with D hard to call. Germline values: CDR1 SGHRS, CDR2 YFSETQ. This CDR3 comprises 15 residues. The V and J ends lost 0 bases and 0 bases respectively, with 9 bases between them. CDR3 amino acids: CASSLGGVMNTEAFF. The DNA for the CDR3 is TGCGCCAGCAGCTTGGGAGGAGTCATGAACACTGAAGCTTTCTTT. Full variable domain (missing parts from reference TRBV5-1 and TRBJ1-1): KAGVTQTPRYLIKTRGQQVTLSCSPISGHRSVSWYQQTPGQGLQFLFEYFSETQRNKGNFPGRFSGRQFSNSRSEMNVSTLELGDSALYLCASSLGGVMNTEAFFGQGTRLTVV.

This clone appeared a single time. Other DNA sequences from this sample encode an identical CDR3 as well. The rearrangement links TRBV30 to TRBJ2-7; 8 bases map to TRBD2. Per germline, CDR1 GTSNPN and CDR2 SVGIG (reference sequence). The V gene end was trimmed by 2 bases and the J gene end by 1 base; junction bases not matched to a gene: 1. The CDR3 runs 13 residues. CDR3 loop: CAWSSGSSYEQYF. As DNA, the CDR3 is TGTGCCTGGAGTAGCGGGAGTTCCTACGAGCAGTACTTC.

V is TRBV28 and J is TRBJ2-6; D perhaps matches TRBD1 (6 bases). The germline V gene encodes CDR1 MDHEN and CDR2 SYDVKM. The germline V and J ends were trimmed by 6 bases and 3 bases, with 9 bases remaining between them. This CDR3 comprises 14 residues. As DNA, the CDR3 is TGTGCCAGCAGAAGGGGGTATGGGGCCAACGTCCTGACTTTC. Residues: CASRRGYGANVLTF. The full variable domain, with the rest looked up from reference TRBV28 and TRBJ2-6, is DVKVTQSSRYLVKRTGEKVFLECVQDMDHENMFWYRQDPGLGLRLIYFSYDVKMKEKGDIPEGYSVSREKKERFSLILESASTNQTSMYLCASRRGYGANVLTFGAGSRLTVL.

This rearrangement joins TRBV27 to TRBJ2-1; 10 bases are shared with TRBD2. This CDR3 region has 13 residues. V dropped 5 bases and J dropped 10; count of bases not matched to a gene: 5. CDR1 MNHEY and CDR2 SMNVEV come from the germline V gene (reference sequence). The CDR3: CASSPRTSGEQFF. The CDR3 DNA sequence: TGTGCCAGCAGTCCCAGGACTAGCGGAGAGCAGTTCTTC.

The J gene is TRBJ1-5, the V gene TRBV6-5; D is possibly TRBD1 (6 bases). Germline CDR1 and CDR2: MNHEY and SVGAGI. There are 16 residues in the CDR3. The V end lost 2 bases, the J end lost 0 bases, and 11 bases lay between the germline ends. CDR3 in amino acids: CASSYVGAYSNQPQHF. The CDR3 coding sequence is TGTGCCAGCAGTTACGTGGGGGCATATAGCAATCAGCCCCAGCATTTT.

The chain employs TRBV19 and TRBJ1-5; possibly TRBD1 for D (6 bases). The CDR3 length is 12 residues. The V gene's germline CDR1 is LNHDA and CDR2 SQIVND (reference sequence). V lost 5 bases, J lost 6 bases, and 8 bases lay in between. In nucleotides, the CDR3 is TGTGCCAGTAGTTTCAGGGGTCAGCCCCAGCATTTT. Encoded protein: CASSFRGQPQHF.

V is TRBV7-2 and J is TRBJ1-3; D unresolved. V was pared by 4 bases and J by 7 bases, with 11 bases between. This CDR3 has 13 residues. CDR1 SGHTA and CDR2 FQGNSA come from the germline V gene. The CDR3 coding sequence is TGTGCCAGCAGCTCCTCCCCCGGGAACACCATATATTTT. This gives the protein CASSSSPGNTIYF.

This chain uses TRBV29-1 with TRBJ1-1; D is perhaps TRBD1 (5 bases). The V end was cut by 1 base, the J end by 2 bases, with 11 bases between. There are 14 residues in the CDR3. Germline V gene lookup returns CDR1 SQVTM and CDR2 ANQGSEA. In nucleotides, the CDR3 is TGCAGCGTTGAAGTCGGGGGGGGAAACACTGAAGCTTTCTTT. Encoded protein: CSVEVGGGNTEAFF.

The chain carries TRBV19 and TRBJ1-2; a possible D gene is TRBD1 (6 bases). Germline CDR1 and CDR2: LNHDA and SQIVND (reference sequence). This CDR3 is built from 13 residues. V lost 6 bases and J lost 8, with 16 bases in between. The CDR3 spells CASRSQGREGYTF. In nucleotides, the CDR3 is TGTGCCAGTAGATCACAGGGAAGGGAAGGCTACACCTTC.

The chain combines TRBV7-8 with TRBJ2-6, with D possibly TRBD1 on 5 matching bases. The CDR3 totals 16 residues. Germline CDR1 SGHVS, CDR2 FQNEAQ. V lost 7 bases and J 1 base, leaving 14 bases between the germline ends. In DNA form, the CDR3 reads TGTGCCAGCACCAGGGAAAAGTGGTCTGGGGCCAACGTCCTGACTTTC. As protein: CASTREKWSGANVLTF.

J is TRBJ2-1 and V is TRBV7-2, with a tentative D call TRBD2 (6 bases). V shed 5 bases and J shed 0 bases, with 11 bases lying between them. This CDR3 region has 15 residues. Germline V gives CDR1 SGHTA, CDR2 FQGNSA. The CDR3 loop reads CASSGGVSSYNEQFF. The CDR3, as DNA: TGTGCCAGCAGCGGCGGGGTTTCCTCCTACAATGAGCAGTTCTTC.

The chain combines TRBV10-3 with TRBJ2-7; TRBD2 matches 8 bases. The CDR3 runs 14 residues. J was trimmed by 0 bases and V by 4 bases; bases with no gene match: 2. CDR1 is ENHRY, CDR2 SYGVKD, per germline. The CDR3 coding sequence is TGTGCCATCAGTGCGGGGGGGACCTCCTACGAGCAGTACTTC. This sequence encodes CAISAGGTSYEQYF.

The chain joins TRBV19 to TRBJ1-5; D gene ambiguous. V lost 4 bases and J lost 7, with 14 bases in between. Germline V gene lookup returns CDR1 LNHDA and CDR2 SQIVND (reference sequence). The CDR3 contains 14 residues. The CDR3 loop is CASSSWERGQPQHF. The CDR3 DNA is TGTGCCAGTAGTAGTTGGGAGAGAGGACAGCCCCAGCATTTT.

The chain employs TRBV7-8 and TRBJ1-2; D is ambiguous. Germline V gene data show CDR1 as SGHVS and CDR2 as FQNEAQ. The CDR3 totals 13 residues. Trimming took 2 bases from V and 4 from J, leaving 8 bases between them. In nucleotides, the CDR3 is TGTGCCAGCAGCTTATCCGGCGGCTATGGCTACACCTTC. The encoded protein is CASSLSGGYGYTF.

J is TRBJ2-7 and V is TRBV27; 14 nucleotides align to TRBD2. The CDR3 is 15 residues long. Trimming removed 8 bases from V and 7 bases from J; junction bases left unmatched: 10. From germline, CDR1 is MNHEY and CDR2 SMNVEV (reference sequence). CDR3 in DNA: TGTGCCAGCGCAATGGGACTAGCGGGGGTCTTGGAGCAGTACTTC. Its protein is CASAMGLAGVLEQYF.

The rearrangement links TRBV25-1 to TRBJ1-6, with TRBD1 matching 9 bases. V was pared by 7 bases and J by 3 bases, with 4 bases of the junction left unmatched. CDR1 MGHDK and CDR2 SYGVNS come from the germline V gene. There are 15 residues in the CDR3. CDR3 loop: CASKETGGYNSPLHF. The DNA for the CDR3 is TGTGCCAGCAAGGAGACAGGGGGCTATAATTCACCCCTCCACTTT.

V is TRBV28 and J is TRBJ2-5; D perhaps matches TRBD1 (6 bases). Trimming removed 4 bases at V and 6 bases at J, with 15 bases between. Looked up from germline, CDR1 is MDHEN and CDR2 is SYDVKM. The CDR3 is 14 amino acids. The CDR3 DNA sequence: TGTGCCAGCAGTTACCTCTACAGGGAACAGACCCAGTACTTC. Translation gives CASSYLYREQTQYF.

The chain carries TRBV3-1 (or the pseudogene TRBV3-2) and TRBJ2-5; tentatively, D is TRBD2 (6 bases). The V and J ends lost 4 bases and 1 base respectively, with 10 bases between them. Germline CDR1 and CDR2: LGHDT and YNNKEL (reference sequence). This CDR3 is 14 amino acids long. CDR3 loop: CASSPAGGQETQYF. As DNA, the CDR3 is TGTGCCAGCAGCCCTGCCGGGGGCCAAGAGACCCAGTACTTC.

V usage is TRBV6-2 or TRBV6-3 and J usage is TRBJ2-7, with 8 bases aligning to TRBD1. This CDR3 has 14 amino acids. J was trimmed by 7 bases and V by 4 bases; bases with no gene match: 9. Germline CDR1 is MNHEY and CDR2 is SVGEGT. This CDR3 reads CASSLSGGAVEQYF. CDR3 in DNA: TGTGCCAGCAGTTTATCAGGGGGCGCGGTGGAGCAGTACTTC.

CDR3 sequence (DNA): TGTGCCATCAGTGACCTAGCGGGGGAGGCCGGGGAGCTGTTTTTT. Protein: CAISDLAGEAGELFF. V usage is TRBV10-3 and J usage is TRBJ2-2, with TRBD2 matching over 10 bases. This CDR3 is 15 amino acids long. Germline V gives CDR1 ENHRY, CDR2 SYGVKD. The V segment lost 3 bases and the J segment 6 bases; nucleotides outside the gene matches: 4.

The V gene is TRBV19, the J gene TRBJ1-1; D is possibly TRBD1 (5 bases). Deletions cut 3 bases from V and 2 bases from J, with 16 bases between. This CDR3 is 16 amino acids long. The germline gives CDR1 LNHDA, CDR2 SQIVND (reference sequence). CDR3 sequence: CASSISAGSLNTEAFF. In DNA form, the CDR3 reads TGTGCCAGTAGTATCTCTGCAGGGTCATTAAACACTGAAGCTTTCTTT. Looking up the rest from reference TRBV19 and TRBJ1-1 gives the full variable domain: DGGITQSPKYLFRKEGQNVTLSCEQNLNHDAMYWYRQDPGQGLRLIYYSQIVNDFQKGDIAEGYSVSREKKESFPLTVTSAQKNPTAFYLCASSISAGSLNTEAFFGQGTRLTVV.

This rearrangement joins TRBV28 to TRBJ1-1; D perhaps matches TRBD1 (6 bases). There are 14 residues in the CDR3. The ends were cut back, 6 bases at V and 5 bases at J, with 16 bases in the middle. The germline gives CDR1 MDHEN, CDR2 SYDVKM. CDR3 sequence: CASRPQGRGTEAFF. The CDR3 nucleotides read TGTGCCAGCAGGCCCCAGGGGCGCGGGACTGAAGCTTTCTTT.

This clone has only one observation. CDR3 bases: TGCGCCAGCAGCTTGGCCGCGGGGGCGGGTAATGAAAAACTGTTTTTT. Its translation is CASSLAAGAGNEKLFF. The chain is built from TRBV5-1 and TRBJ1-4, with a weak D call TRBD1 (6 bases). Trimming took 0 bases from V and 4 from J, leaving 13 bases between them. CDR3 length equals 16 residues. Germline lookup yields CDR1 SGHRS and CDR2 YFSETQ.

This rearrangement joins TRBV5-1 to TRBJ2-5, with 9 bases lining up with TRBD2. CDR3 length: 15 amino acids. The germline V gene encodes CDR1 SGHRS and CDR2 YFSETQ. V lost 3 bases to trimming and J lost 12 bases; unmatched junction nucleotides: 15. The chain's CDR3 is CASSSILAGPEVKYF. DNA for the CDR3: TGCGCCAGCAGCTCGATCCTAGCGGGGCCAGAGGTGAAGTACTTC.

The chain links TRBV24-1 to TRBJ2-2, with 9 bases matching TRBD1. This CDR3 comprises 15 residues. The trim removed 9 bases at V and 4 bases at J, leaving 8 bases unmatched. Germline CDR1 is KGHDR and CDR2 is SFDVKD. The CDR3 sequence is CATPRTGAVTGELFF. The CDR3 DNA is TGTGCCACCCCAAGGACAGGGGCCGTCACCGGGGAGCTGTTTTTT.

The gene calls are TRBV9 and TRBJ2-1, with 7 bases matching TRBD2. The CDR3 consists of 15 residues. J gave up 7 bases and V 3 bases, and 10 bases lay outside the gene matches. Germline assignment: CDR1 SGDLS and CDR2 YYNGEE. CDR3 bases: TGTGCCAGCAGCGAAAGACTAGCAGTGTTTAATGAGCAGTTCTTC. Its protein is CASSERLAVFNEQFF.

V and J are TRBV29-1 and TRBJ1-4; D not certain. The CDR3 has 11 amino acids. Trimming removed 6 bases from V and 7 bases from J, with 9 bases in between. CDR1 is SQVTM, CDR2 ANQGSEA, per germline. The chain's CDR3 is CSVDRGEKLFF. The CDR3 DNA follows: TGCAGCGTGGACCGGGGTGAAAAACTGTTTTTT. The variable domain in full, completed from reference TRBV29-1 and TRBJ1-4, reads SAVISQKPSRDICQRGTSLTIQCQVDSQVTMMFWYRQQPGQSLTLIATANQGSEATYESGFVIDKFPISRPNLTFSTLTVSNMSPEDSSIYLCSVDRGEKLFFGSGTQLSVL.